This TCR beta chain came from a study of T cell responses to AZD1222 COVID-19 vaccine. Study results and caveats: Spike was spanned by vaccine-associated CD4 TCRs, with dominance at 160-218 and 743-854.

Germline assignment: CDR1 ENHRY and CDR2 SYGVKD. This CDR3 has 13 amino acids. Between the trimmed V and J ends, which lost 5 bases and 6 bases, there was a span of 11 bases. Comments on this clone: Its antigen is unidentified.

The method was immunoSEQ multiplex PCR; TCRdb's version includes in-frame clones alone and lacks a portion of them. The data show 90,000 to 120,000 clones, approximately 91% seen once. The material was peripheral blood, obtained on day 0 of AZD1222 vaccination. The TCR originated in an adult in good health. The V gene is TRBV10-3, the J gene TRBJ1-5; tentative D call: TRBD1 (6 bases). This CDR3 reads CAISTGSGQPQHF. CDR3 sequence (DNA): TGTGCCATCAGTACAGGGAGTGGTCAGCCCCAGCATTTT.